The clone carrying this T cell receptor beta chain was picked up many times. Its specificity is not known. This sample stems from a study of identical twins. Whole-study findings and limits: In drawing conclusions, the study used cross-sectional statistical analysis and did not follow the same donors.

TCRdb reprocessed the 5' RACE reads with MiXCR, giving one entry per CDR3 protein. Of 1.5 million to 2 million distinct CDR3 sequences in the sample, roughly 35% were seen once. There are 14 residues in the CDR3. Trimming pared 0 bases from V and 1 base from J, leaving 6 bases between. Germline CDR1 reads SGHTA; CDR2 reads FQGNSA. The specimen was cord blood. The clonotype comes from a newborn girl in good health. The rearrangement joins TRBV7-2 to TRBJ2-5; no definite D call. CDR3 in amino acids: CASSLATLQETQYF. In DNA, the CDR3 is TGTGCCAGCAGCTTAGCGACTCTCCAAGAGACCCAGTACTTC.